These T cell receptor beta chains were read from a single sample in a study of cytomegalovirus exposure and HLA in healthy donors. Using immunoSEQ multiplex PCR, the repertoire was profiled, and TCRdb retains in-frame clones only, with some absent. The sample records roughly 130,000 clones, more than 60% being singletons. Sequencing was performed on PBMCs. The source of these receptors is a woman in her thirties or forties in good health and CMV-seropositive. Both conserved end residues are part of each CDR3. Each record gives: J gene, D gene, clone size, V gene, CDR3 DNA, CDR3 protein. D genes are given only for firm matches. Rows may omit the clone size; those that give it use once, few, many or a size class.

TRBJ2-6	TRBD1	NA	TRBV19	TGTGCCAGTAGTGACAGGGCTGGGGCCAACGTCCTGACTTTC	CASSDRAGANVLTF
TRBJ1-2	TRBD1	NA	TRBV5-1	TGCGCCAGCAGCCAAATGAGTACAGGGGGTAGGGGCTACACCTTC	CASSQMSTGGRGYTF
TRBJ1-3	NA	NA	TRBV11-1	TGTGCCAGCAACCCATCGGGAGCGGACGTGGTAGCTGGAAACACCATATATTTT	CASNPSGADVVAGNTIYF
TRBJ2-3	NA	NA	TRBV19	TGTGCCAGTAGTATAGGAGGGTGGGGAGATACGCAGTATTTT	CASSIGGWGDTQYF
TRBJ2-2	NA	NA	TRBV25-1	TGTGCCAGCAGTGATAGTGTATCACGGGAGCTGTTTTTT	CASSDSVSRELFF
TRBJ2-1	NA	NA	TRBV5-4	TGTGCCAGCAGCAGACGACAGTCCTACAATGAGCAGTTCTTC	CASSRRQSYNEQFF
TRBJ2-1	TRBD1	NA	TRBV15	TGTGCCACCAGCAGGTACCCTCGGGACAGGATGGGGGGTGAGCAGTTCTTC	CATSRYPRDRMGGEQFF
TRBJ1-2	NA	NA	TRBV28	TGTGCCAGCACCCGGGTCGGGGATTCCTATGGCTACACCTTC	CASTRVGDSYGYTF
TRBJ2-2	TRBD1	NA	TRBV30	TGTGCCTGGAGTGGGGGGAAATCGGCAGACAGGGTGGGCACCGGGGAGCTGTTTTTT	CAWSGGKSADRVGTGELFF
TRBJ1-1	TRBD1	NA	TRBV5-1	TGCGCCAGCAGCTTGGCCAGGGGGCAGCGAAACACTGAAGCTTTCTTT	CASSLARGQRNTEAFF
TRBJ2-7	TRBD1	few	TRBV27	TGTGCCAGCAGTCCCCGGCCCGACAGGGCGGGCGAGCAGTACTTC	CASSPRPDRAGEQYF
TRBJ2-2	NA	NA	TRBV6-5	TGTGCCAGCAGTTGGCGGAGGGCCGGGGACGGGGAGCTGTTTTTT	CASSWRRAGDGELFF
TRBJ1-5	TRBD1	NA	TRBV19	TGTGCCAGTAGTAGTATTTTCCCCACGACAGGGGCTTATAGCAATCAGCCCCAGCATTTT	CASSSIFPTTGAYSNQPQHF
TRBJ1-1	NA	few	TRBV9	TGTGCCAGCAGCGTATTTGCCGGGGGCACTGAAGCTTTCTTT	CASSVFAGGTEAFF
TRBJ2-2	NA	NA	TRBV7-2	TGTGCCAGCAGCTTAGCGCGTCCTCCCTCCCCCGGGGAGCTGTTTTTT	CASSLARPPSPGELFF
TRBJ2-2	NA	NA	TRBV7-9	TGTGCCAGCAGCCCATGGAGGGGTAAGGACACCGGGGAGCTGTTTTTT	CASSPWRGKDTGELFF
TRBJ2-2	NA	NA	TRBV4-2	TGTGCCAGCAGCCAATATAGGAGGGGGGGCCTCAACACCGGGGAGCTGTTTTTT	CASSQYRRGGLNTGELFF
TRBJ1-2	NA	NA	TRBV9	TGTGCCAGCAGCGTAGATCCAGCAGGATCCTATGGCTACACCTTC	CASSVDPAGSYGYTF
TRBJ2-1	NA	NA	TRBV11-3	TGTGCCAGCAGCCTAGGACGCAGGGGCTCGTTGGATGAGCAGTTCTTC	CASSLGRRGSLDEQFF
TRBJ1-2	TRBD1	few	TRBV4-1	TGCGCCAGCAGCTTCCGACAGGGCGAGAAGGTTTACTATGGCTACACCTTC	CASSFRQGEKVYYGYTF
TRBJ2-3	TRBD2	few	TRBV5-1	TGCGCCAGCAGCTTGGGGCTTCAGCGGGGGGGCACAGATACGCAGTATTTT	CASSLGLQRGGTDTQYF
TRBJ2-1	TRBD1	NA	TRBV18	TGTGCCAGCTCACGGGACAGGGATGAGCAGTTCTTC	CASSRDRDEQFF
TRBJ2-7	TRBD1	NA	TRBV2	TGTGCCGGTAGGGACAGGGGGACGACTACGAGGCAGTACTTC	CAGRDRGTTTRQYF
TRBJ2-7	TRBD1	NA	TRBV30	TGTGCCTGGGCAGGACAGGGGAGATCCTACGAGCAGTACTTC	CAWAGQGRSYEQYF
TRBJ1-2	TRBD1	once	TRBV19	TGTGCCAGTAGTATCCCCCAGGGGGATACCTATGGCTACACCTTC	CASSIPQGDTYGYTF
TRBJ2-1	TRBD1	NA	TRBV5-1	TGCGCCAGCAGCTTTAAGGGACAGATCCTCTACAATGAGCAGTTCTTC	CASSFKGQILYNEQFF
TRBJ1-1	NA	NA	TRBV5-5	TGTGCCAGCAGCTTGTTAGGAGAGAACACTGAAGCTTTCTTT	CASSLLGENTEAFF
TRBJ2-5	NA	NA	TRBV7-2	TGTGCCAGCAGCTTAGCGCCCCTAGCATCGCGAGGGACCCAGTACTTC	CASSLAPLASRGTQYF
TRBJ2-2	NA	few	TRBV7-6	TGTGCCAGCAGCCTAGGGACACTTAACACCGGGGAGCTGTTTTTT	CASSLGTLNTGELFF
TRBJ2-3	TRBD1	NA	TRBV27	TGTGCCAGCCATAGACAGGGGAGCCCCCCAGATACGCAGTATTTT	CASHRQGSPPDTQYF
TRBJ1-1	NA	NA	TRBV9	TGTGCCAGCAGCGTAGACGGGGGGAGGAACACTGAAGCTTTCTTT	CASSVDGGRNTEAFF
TRBJ1-5	TRBD1	NA	TRBV28	TGTGCCAGCCGCCCATCTTACGGACAGGTGGGTCAGCCCCAGCATTTT	CASRPSYGQVGQPQHF
TRBJ1-2	NA	NA	TRBV28	TGTGCCAGCAGTTTCAGTTCGGCAGGGTTTGGTGGTTCATGGGGCTACACCTTC	CASSFSSAGFGGSWGYTF
TRBJ2-1	TRBD1	few	TRBV4-3	TGCGCCAGCAGCCATCGCGGGACAGGGGTTTACAATGAGCAGTTCTTC	CASSHRGTGVYNEQFF
TRBJ1-4	TRBD1	NA	TRBV18	TGTGCCAGCTCACCGGACAGGGTGAATGAAAAACTGTTTTTT	CASSPDRVNEKLFF
TRBJ2-4	TRBD2	NA	TRBV7-2	TGTGCCAGCAGCTTAGGGGGGACTAGCGGGAGTTCTCGCATTCAGTACTTC	CASSLGGTSGSSRIQYF
TRBJ2-7	TRBD2	NA	TRBV19	TGTGCCAGTAGTATAGGCGGACTAGCGGGATCGCGCGAGCAGTACTTC	CASSIGGLAGSREQYF
TRBJ2-2	TRBD2	NA	TRBV5-6	TGTGCCAGCAGCTTTTGGCGGGAGCGGGTCGGGGAGCTGTTTTTT	CASSFWRERVGELFF
TRBJ2-1	NA	once	TRBV5-1	TGCGCCAGCAGCCTCGTGTTCGATGAGCAGTTCTTC	CASSLVFDEQFF
TRBJ2-1	NA	NA	TRBV7-9	TGTGCCAGCATCTCCGAGAGCTCCTACAATGAGCAGTTCTTC	CASISESSYNEQFF
TRBJ2-2	NA	NA	TRBV19	TGTGCCAGTACGCGAGGGGGTGTATTCACCGGGGAGCTGTTTTTT	CASTRGGVFTGELFF
TRBJ1-4	NA	NA	TRBV7-8	TGTGCCAGCAGCTTAGTACACCTGAATGAAAAACTGTTTTTT	CASSLVHLNEKLFF
TRBJ2-7	NA	once	TRBV7-9	TGTGCCAGCAGCCGCGACTTAGTCGGCAGTTCCTACGAGCAGTACTTC	CASSRDLVGSSYEQYF
TRBJ2-7	TRBD1	NA	TRBV5-1	TGCGCCAGCAGCCCCTGGACAGGGGGGGGCTACGAGCAGTACTTC	CASSPWTGGGYEQYF
TRBJ2-2	TRBD2	few	TRBV2	TGTGCCAGCAAAACCGGGACTACCACCGGGGAGCTGTTTTTT	CASKTGTTTGELFF
TRBJ2-7	NA	NA	TRBV5-4	TGTGCCAGCAGGCTAGCCCCCTCCTACGAGCAGTACTTC	CASRLAPSYEQYF
TRBJ1-1	TRBD1	NA	TRBV9	TGTGCCAGCAGCGTAGCCGGACAGGGTCCGGACACTGAAGCTTTCTTT	CASSVAGQGPDTEAFF
TRBJ2-7	TRBD1	NA	TRBV7-2	TGTGCCAGCAGCGCAGGACAGGGGGATTCCTACGAGCAGTACTTC	CASSAGQGDSYEQYF